The 3 T cell receptor beta chains listed next were all sequenced from one sample in a study of T cell responses to AZD1222 COVID-19 vaccine. Assay used: immunoSEQ multiplex PCR; TCRdb lists only in-frame clones, some missing. The top ten hold approximately 2.8% of the sample, which has roughly 95,000 clones, approximately 87% seen once. Material: peripheral blood, obtained on day 0 of AZD1222 vaccination. These receptors were collected from an adult in good health.

The V gene is TRBV28, the J gene TRBJ1-1, with D unresolved. V gave up 10 bases and J gave up 1 base, with 10 bases separating them. The CDR3 runs 12 residues. CDR1 and CDR2 (germline): MDHEN, SYDVKM. The CDR3 DNA is TGTGCCACCCGGGAGCAGAACACTGAAGCTTTCTTT. Residues: CATREQNTEAFF.

This clone was recorded a few times. This same CDR3 is encoded by further DNA sequences in the sample. The rearrangement uses TRBV7-3 and TRBJ2-3; D perhaps matches TRBD2 (5 bases). Trimming stripped 2 bases from V and 0 bases from J, with 9 bases between. CDR3 length: 15 residues. Germline V gene data show CDR1 as SGHTA and CDR2 as FQGTGA. In nucleotides, the CDR3 is TGTGCCAGCAGCTTACTTGGCGGGAGCACAGATACGCAGTATTTT. Amino acids: CASSLLGGSTDTQYF.

The V and J genes are TRBV6-1 and TRBJ1-1; D gene unclear. CDR1 and CDR2 from the germline V gene are MNHNS and SASEGT. The CDR3 sequence is 13 residues long. Deletions cut 1 base from V and 5 bases from J, with 8 bases between. The CDR3: CASSEGRWTEAFF. As DNA, the CDR3 is TGTGCCAGCAGTGAAGGGAGGTGGACTGAAGCTTTCTTT.